Listed below are T cell receptor beta chains from one sample, sequenced in a study of memory CD4+ T cells and cytomegalovirus serostatus. The table came from immunoSEQ multiplex PCR; TCRdb's copy has only in-frame clones and leaves some out. The sample lists 25,000 to 35,000 clones; approximately 72% were seen once. The sequencing sample was made of memory CD4+ T cells from blood. The receptor set was obtained from an adult in good health and CMV-seronegative. The CDR3 runs from the conserved cysteine through the conserved F or W. D genes are given only for firm matches. Some rows mark clone size as missing; the rest say once, few, many or name a class of expanded clone.

clone_size: once
v_call: TRBV7-9
j_call: TRBJ2-5
d_call: TRBD2
cdr3_nt: TGTGCCAGCAGCTTAGTTGGGCGGGAGGTCAGGCAAGAGACCCAGTACTTC
cdr3_aa: CASSLVGREVRQETQYF

clone_size: NA
v_call: TRBV5-4
j_call: TRBJ2-5
d_call: NA
cdr3_nt: TGTGCCAGCAGCCCTGGCCCGTACCAAGAGACCCAGTACTTC
cdr3_aa: CASSPGPYQETQYF

clone_size: NA
v_call: TRBV4-1
j_call: TRBJ2-2
d_call: NA
cdr3_nt: TGCGCCAGCAGCCAAGCTAACTTAGTTGCCACCGGGGAGCTGTTTTTT
cdr3_aa: CASSQANLVATGELFF

clone_size: NA
v_call: TRBV6-1
j_call: TRBJ1-5
d_call: TRBD1
cdr3_nt: TGTGCCAGCAGTACCCAGGGACAGGGTAGTCAGCCCCAGCATTTT
cdr3_aa: CASSTQGQGSQPQHF

clone_size: NA
v_call: TRBV11-3
j_call: TRBJ2-7
d_call: TRBD1
cdr3_nt: TGTGCCAGCAGCTCGGCCCGGGACAGATCGTACTTC
cdr3_aa: CASSSARDRSYF

clone_size: few
v_call: TRBV6-5
j_call: TRBJ2-6
d_call: NA
cdr3_nt: TGTGCCAGCAGTTACGTAATAACCTCTGGGGCCAACGTCCTGACTTTC
cdr3_aa: CASSYVITSGANVLTF

clone_size: NA
v_call: TRBV6-5
j_call: TRBJ1-2
d_call: TRBD1
cdr3_nt: TGTGCCAGCAGTTACGACAGGGCCTATGGCTACACCTTC
cdr3_aa: CASSYDRAYGYTF

clone_size: NA
v_call: TRBV5-5
j_call: TRBJ2-2
d_call: NA
cdr3_nt: TGTGCCAGCAGCTTGGGTGTTAGCGAGAACACCGGGGAGCTGTTTTTT
cdr3_aa: CASSLGVSENTGELFF

clone_size: NA
v_call: TRBV5-4
j_call: TRBJ2-7
d_call: TRBD2
cdr3_nt: TGTGCCAGCAACCCGGGGGGGAGCTCCTACGAGCAGTACTTC
cdr3_aa: CASNPGGSSYEQYF

clone_size: NA
v_call: TRBV19
j_call: TRBJ1-5
d_call: NA
cdr3_nt: TGTGCCAGTAGTATCAAGGAGGGTCAGCCCCAGCATTTT
cdr3_aa: CASSIKEGQPQHF

clone_size: NA
v_call: TRBV11-3
j_call: TRBJ1-1
d_call: NA
cdr3_nt: TGTGCCAGCAGCTTAGCGGACAGCAAAGCTTTCTTT
cdr3_aa: CASSLADSKAFF

clone_size: NA
v_call: TRBV4-2
j_call: TRBJ2-7
d_call: TRBD1
cdr3_nt: TGTGCCAGCAGCGTGACAGGGGGTTCAGTGAAAGAGCAGTACTTC
cdr3_aa: CASSVTGGSVKEQYF

clone_size: NA
v_call: TRBV9
j_call: TRBJ1-4
d_call: TRBD1
cdr3_nt: TGTGCCAGCAGCAGACGACAGGGTGATTCGAATGAAAAACTGTTTTTT
cdr3_aa: CASSRRQGDSNEKLFF

clone_size: NA
v_call: TRBV18
j_call: TRBJ2-7
d_call: NA
cdr3_nt: TGTGCCAGCTCACCACCGGGGGGGGCTTTCTACGAGCAGTACTTC
cdr3_aa: CASSPPGGAFYEQYF